These T cell receptor beta chains were read from a single sample in a study of blood T cell repertoires in COVID-19. Clones were sequenced by immunoSEQ multiplex PCR, and TCRdb holds only the in-frame ones, with some missing. Of approximately 300,000 clones in the sample, approximately 90% were seen once. Input material: peripheral blood. Receptor source: a woman between 45 and 60 years old with COVID-19, enrolled during active disease. The CDR3 runs from the conserved cysteine through the conserved F or W. Fields, in order: J gene, D gene, V gene, clone size, CDR3 DNA, CDR3 protein. D genes are given only for firm matches. For some rows the clone size is stated as once, few or many, or as a class when expanded; others skip it.

J gene: TRBJ1-4
D gene: .
V gene: TRBV5-1
clone size: .
CDR3 DNA: TGCGCCAGCAGCTTGGACGGGGGTGGGGTGGAAAAACTGTTTTTT
CDR3 protein: CASSLDGGGVEKLFF

J gene: TRBJ2-5
D gene: .
V gene: TRBV6-5
clone size: .
CDR3 DNA: TGTGCCAGCAGTTACGGGGGAGGAAAAGAGACCCAGTACTTC
CDR3 protein: CASSYGGGKETQYF

J gene: TRBJ1-3
D gene: TRBD1
V gene: TRBV6-5
clone size: .
CDR3 DNA: TGTGCCAGCAGTCCGGGACAGGGCAATGGAAACACCATATATTTT
CDR3 protein: CASSPGQGNGNTIYF

J gene: TRBJ2-5
D gene: TRBD2
V gene: TRBV5-1
clone size: .
CDR3 DNA: TGCGCCAGCAACTACGGGACTAGCGACGAGACCCAGTACTTC
CDR3 protein: CASNYGTSDETQYF

J gene: TRBJ2-7
D gene: .
V gene: TRBV30
clone size: .
CDR3 DNA: TGTGCCTGGAGAGTTACAGGTTTCACCTACGAGCAGTACTTC
CDR3 protein: CAWRVTGFTYEQYF

J gene: TRBJ1-6
D gene: .
V gene: TRBV7-9
clone size: .
CDR3 DNA: TGTGCCAGCAGCATTCGCCTTCTCCAGGGCCGGAATTCACCCCTCCACTTT
CDR3 protein: CASSIRLLQGRNSPLHF

J gene: TRBJ2-2
D gene: .
V gene: TRBV18
clone size: .
CDR3 DNA: TGTGCCAGCTCACCTTTTCTCGGCAGGGCGGTCGTGACTGCCGGGGAGCTGTTTTTT
CDR3 protein: CASSPFLGRAVVTAGELFF

J gene: TRBJ2-3
D gene: TRBD2
V gene: TRBV7-3
clone size: .
CDR3 DNA: TGTGCCAGCAGCCAGGGAGCGGGAGGGACAGATACGCAGTATTTT
CDR3 protein: CASSQGAGGTDTQYF

J gene: TRBJ2-6
D gene: .
V gene: TRBV5-4
clone size: once
CDR3 DNA: TGTGCCAGCAACGGAAGAGGTGTCTCTGGGGCCAACGTCCTGACTTTC
CDR3 protein: CASNGRGVSGANVLTF

J gene: TRBJ2-1
D gene: .
V gene: TRBV4-1
clone size: .
CDR3 DNA: TGCGCCAGCAGCCAGCGGAGTCTCTACAATGAGCAGTTCTTC
CDR3 protein: CASSQRSLYNEQFF

J gene: TRBJ1-2
D gene: TRBD1
V gene: TRBV5-4
clone size: .
CDR3 DNA: TGTGCCAGCAGCTTGGGACAGGGACTCTATGGCTACACCTTC
CDR3 protein: CASSLGQGLYGYTF

J gene: TRBJ2-1
D gene: .
V gene: TRBV24-1
clone size: .
CDR3 DNA: TGTGCCACCAGTGACCTAAGTTACAATGAGCAGTTCTTC
CDR3 protein: CATSDLSYNEQFF

J gene: TRBJ2-7
D gene: TRBD2
V gene: TRBV4-1
clone size: .
CDR3 DNA: TGCGCCAGCAGCCGGGGACTAGATCCCTACGAGCAGTACTTC
CDR3 protein: CASSRGLDPYEQYF

J gene: TRBJ2-7
D gene: TRBD2
V gene: TRBV10-2
clone size: once
CDR3 DNA: TGCGCCAGCAGCCCGGGACTAGGCTCCTACGAGCAGTACTTC
CDR3 protein: CASSPGLGSYEQYF

J gene: TRBJ2-3
D gene: TRBD1
V gene: TRBV19
clone size: .
CDR3 DNA: TGTGCCAGTAGTATCCCGGGACAGATCACAGATACGCAGTATTTT
CDR3 protein: CASSIPGQITDTQYF

J gene: TRBJ2-7
D gene: TRBD2
V gene: TRBV2
clone size: .
CDR3 DNA: TGTGCCAGCAAGTGGGAGGGCCCTTCCCACGAGCAGTACTTC
CDR3 protein: CASKWEGPSHEQYF

J gene: TRBJ1-2
D gene: TRBD1
V gene: TRBV19
clone size: once
CDR3 DNA: TGTGCCAGTAGTACGCGGACAGGGGGTTTCTATGGCTACACCTTC
CDR3 protein: CASSTRTGGFYGYTF

J gene: TRBJ1-1
D gene: .
V gene: TRBV30
clone size: .
CDR3 DNA: TGTGCCTGGGATCCGGGACATAGGAACACTGAAGCTTTCTTT
CDR3 protein: CAWDPGHRNTEAFF

J gene: TRBJ1-1
D gene: .
V gene: TRBV12-3/TRBV12-4
clone size: once
CDR3 DNA: TGTGCCAGCAGTTCCCCCTTGAACACTGAAGCTTTCTTT
CDR3 protein: CASSSPLNTEAFF

J gene: TRBJ1-1
D gene: .
V gene: TRBV9
clone size: once
CDR3 DNA: TGTGCCAGCAGCGTAGCGGGGGGCGGGACATGGAACACTGAAGCTTTCTTT
CDR3 protein: CASSVAGGGTWNTEAFF

J gene: TRBJ1-1
D gene: .
V gene: TRBV30
clone size: .
CDR3 DNA: TGTGCCTGGAGTGTATTGGGAGCAGAAGAATACACTGAAGCTTTCTTT
CDR3 protein: CAWSVLGAEEYTEAFF

J gene: TRBJ1-6
D gene: .
V gene: TRBV20-1
clone size: .
CDR3 DNA: TGCAGTGCTAGTAGTCAGATTAATTCACCCCTCCACTTT
CDR3 protein: CSASSQINSPLHF

J gene: TRBJ2-7
D gene: TRBD2
V gene: TRBV7-7
clone size: .
CDR3 DNA: TGTGCTAGCAGCTTAGGAACTAGCGCCGACTACGAGCAGTACTTC
CDR3 protein: CASSLGTSADYEQYF

J gene: TRBJ2-1
D gene: .
V gene: TRBV7-6
clone size: few
CDR3 DNA: TGTGCCAGCAGCTTAACCCTAGTACACGAGCAGTTCTTC
CDR3 protein: CASSLTLVHEQFF

J gene: TRBJ2-1
D gene: TRBD2
V gene: TRBV12-5
clone size: once
CDR3 DNA: TGTGCTAGTGGCCTTACTAGCGGGAGGGTTGGCGAGCAGTTCTTC
CDR3 protein: CASGLTSGRVGEQFF

J gene: TRBJ2-5
D gene: TRBD1
V gene: TRBV7-9
clone size: .
CDR3 DNA: TGTGCCAGCAGCTTAGGGCTGAGGACAGGACAAGAGACCCAGTACTTC
CDR3 protein: CASSLGLRTGQETQYF

J gene: TRBJ1-3
D gene: .
V gene: TRBV12-5
clone size: .
CDR3 DNA: TGTGCTAGTGGTTTGATCGTGAGGTCGGCTATTGGAAACACCATATATTTT
CDR3 protein: CASGLIVRSAIGNTIYF

J gene: TRBJ2-2
D gene: .
V gene: TRBV7-3
clone size: .
CDR3 DNA: TGTGCCAGCAGCTTCTCTAGCACCGGGGAGCTGTTTTTT
CDR3 protein: CASSFSSTGELFF

J gene: TRBJ1-3
D gene: TRBD1
V gene: TRBV18
clone size: once
CDR3 DNA: TGTGCCAGCTCCCGCAAGCCTGGACAGGCGACCTCTGGAAACACCATATATTTT
CDR3 protein: CASSRKPGQATSGNTIYF

J gene: TRBJ2-7
D gene: TRBD2
V gene: TRBV5-1
clone size: .
CDR3 DNA: TGCGCCAGCAGCTTAAGAGGAGCGGGGGGACCTAACGAGCAGTACTTC
CDR3 protein: CASSLRGAGGPNEQYF

J gene: TRBJ2-1
D gene: TRBD2
V gene: TRBV4-1
clone size: .
CDR3 DNA: TGCGCCAGCAGCCAAGGTCGACTAGCGGGAGGGAATGAGCAGTTCTTC
CDR3 protein: CASSQGRLAGGNEQFF

J gene: TRBJ2-7
D gene: TRBD2
V gene: TRBV9
clone size: .
CDR3 DNA: TGTGCCAGCAGCGTAGGGGGTCCTAGCGGGACCAACTACGAGCAGTACTTC
CDR3 protein: CASSVGGPSGTNYEQYF

J gene: TRBJ2-2
D gene: TRBD2
V gene: TRBV5-1
clone size: .
CDR3 DNA: TGCGCCAGCAGCTTGGATCCCCTAGCGGGAAACACCGGGGAGCTGTTTTTT
CDR3 protein: CASSLDPLAGNTGELFF

J gene: TRBJ2-3
D gene: .
V gene: TRBV29-1
clone size: .
CDR3 DNA: TGCAGCGTTCGGGGGGCGGGTCAGGCGGATACGCAGTATTTT
CDR3 protein: CSVRGAGQADTQYF

J gene: TRBJ1-2
D gene: .
V gene: TRBV7-9
clone size: .
CDR3 DNA: TGTGCCAGCAGCCTAATAGACTATGGCTACACCTTC
CDR3 protein: CASSLIDYGYTF

J gene: TRBJ2-7
D gene: TRBD1
V gene: TRBV4-2
clone size: .
CDR3 DNA: TGTGCCAGCAGCCCGACAGGGGATCTGGGGGGCGAGCAGTACTTC
CDR3 protein: CASSPTGDLGGEQYF

J gene: TRBJ2-5
D gene: .
V gene: TRBV11-2
clone size: .
CDR3 DNA: TGTGCCAGCAGCTTAGGTGGGACTTCCCAAGAGACCCAGTACTTC
CDR3 protein: CASSLGGTSQETQYF

J gene: TRBJ1-3
D gene: .
V gene: TRBV4-2
clone size: .
CDR3 DNA: TGTGCCAGCAGCCAAGATCGCGACAACTCTGGAAACACCATATATTTT
CDR3 protein: CASSQDRDNSGNTIYF

J gene: TRBJ2-1
D gene: TRBD1
V gene: TRBV27
clone size: .
CDR3 DNA: TGTGCCAGCAGTACGACAGGGGGATATGAGCAGTTCTTC
CDR3 protein: CASSTTGGYEQFF

J gene: TRBJ1-4
D gene: TRBD1
V gene: TRBV19
clone size: .
CDR3 DNA: TGTGCCAGTAGTCCGGGACAGCGTGCAACTAATGAAAAACTGTTTTTT
CDR3 protein: CASSPGQRATNEKLFF

J gene: TRBJ2-5
D gene: TRBD2
V gene: TRBV30
clone size: .
CDR3 DNA: TGTGCCTGGAGCGTACTTGGTACTAGCGTGTTCGGGGCCCAGTACTTC
CDR3 protein: CAWSVLGTSVFGAQYF

J gene: TRBJ2-1
D gene: .
V gene: TRBV5-6
clone size: once
CDR3 DNA: TGTGCCAGCAGCTTGATCCGGAGCTCCTACAATGAGCAGTTCTTC
CDR3 protein: CASSLIRSSYNEQFF

J gene: TRBJ1-2
D gene: .
V gene: TRBV6-5
clone size: .
CDR3 DNA: TGTGCCAGCACCAGGGGCGGCCCTAGTCACTATGGCTACACCTTC
CDR3 protein: CASTRGGPSHYGYTF

J gene: TRBJ2-7
D gene: TRBD1
V gene: TRBV19
clone size: .
CDR3 DNA: TGTGCCAGTAGTCCCGCGACAGGGGCGGCGTACGAGCAGTACTTC
CDR3 protein: CASSPATGAAYEQYF

J gene: TRBJ1-1
D gene: .
V gene: TRBV12-3/TRBV12-4
clone size: .
CDR3 DNA: TGTGCCAGCAGTCTGGGGCTTGAAGCTTTCTTT
CDR3 protein: CASSLGLEAFF

J gene: TRBJ2-7
D gene: TRBD2
V gene: TRBV11-2
clone size: .
CDR3 DNA: TGTGCCAGCAGCCCGGGACTAGCGGGAGCCTACGAGCAGTACTTC
CDR3 protein: CASSPGLAGAYEQYF

J gene: TRBJ1-1
D gene: TRBD1
V gene: TRBV7-2
clone size: .
CDR3 DNA: TGTGCCAGCAGCTTAGGCGATAGGGGGCTCCGTAACACTGAAGCTTTCTTT
CDR3 protein: CASSLGDRGLRNTEAFF

J gene: TRBJ1-2
D gene: .
V gene: TRBV25-1
clone size: once
CDR3 DNA: TGTGCCAGCAGTGATACCGTGGGGGGATATGGCTACACCTTC
CDR3 protein: CASSDTVGGYGYTF

J gene: TRBJ2-3
D gene: TRBD2
V gene: TRBV4-1
clone size: .
CDR3 DNA: TGCGCCAGCAGCCAACAGAGCGGGAGATTCACAGATACGCAGTATTTT
CDR3 protein: CASSQQSGRFTDTQYF

J gene: TRBJ2-1
D gene: TRBD2
V gene: TRBV5-1
clone size: .
CDR3 DNA: TGCGCCAGCAGCTCGGGAATGGGACTAGCGGCCAATGAGCAGTTCTTC
CDR3 protein: CASSSGMGLAANEQFF